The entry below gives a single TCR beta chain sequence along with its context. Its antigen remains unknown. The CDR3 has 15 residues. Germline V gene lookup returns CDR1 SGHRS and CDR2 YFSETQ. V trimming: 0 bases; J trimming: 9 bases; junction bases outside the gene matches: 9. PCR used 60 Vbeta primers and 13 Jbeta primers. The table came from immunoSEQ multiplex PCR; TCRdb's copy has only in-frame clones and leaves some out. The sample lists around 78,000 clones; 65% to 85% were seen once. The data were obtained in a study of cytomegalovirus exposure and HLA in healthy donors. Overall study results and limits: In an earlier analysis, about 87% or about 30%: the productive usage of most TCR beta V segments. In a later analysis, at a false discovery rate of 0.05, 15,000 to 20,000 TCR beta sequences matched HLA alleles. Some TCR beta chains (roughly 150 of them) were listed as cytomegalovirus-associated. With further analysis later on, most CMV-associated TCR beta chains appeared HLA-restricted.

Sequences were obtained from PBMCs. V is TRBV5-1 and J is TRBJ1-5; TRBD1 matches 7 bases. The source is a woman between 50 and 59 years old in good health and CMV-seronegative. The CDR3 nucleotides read TGCGCCAGCAGCTTGGTCGGGCAGGGGGAAGGGCCCCAGCATTTT. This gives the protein CASSLVGQGEGPQHF. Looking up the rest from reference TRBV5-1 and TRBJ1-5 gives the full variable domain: KAGVTQTPRYLIKTRGQQVTLSCSPISGHRSVSWYQQTPGQGLQFLFEYFSETQRNKGNFPGRFSGRQFSNSRSEMNVSTLELGDSALYLCASSLVGQGEGPQHFGDGTRLSIL.